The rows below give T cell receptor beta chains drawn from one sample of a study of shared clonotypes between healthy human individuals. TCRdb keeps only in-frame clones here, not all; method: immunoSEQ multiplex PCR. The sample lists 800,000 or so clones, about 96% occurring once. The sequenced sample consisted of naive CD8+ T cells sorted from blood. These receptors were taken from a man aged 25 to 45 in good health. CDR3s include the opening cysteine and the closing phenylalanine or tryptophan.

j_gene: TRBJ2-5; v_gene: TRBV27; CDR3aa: CASSSFRGSETQYF
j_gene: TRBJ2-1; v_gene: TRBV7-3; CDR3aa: CASSLDGTSGAYNEQFF
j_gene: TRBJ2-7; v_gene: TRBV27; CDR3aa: CASSLGGRPYEQYF
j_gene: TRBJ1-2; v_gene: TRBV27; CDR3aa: CASSLTGDGYTF
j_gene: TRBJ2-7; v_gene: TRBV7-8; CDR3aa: CASSNGPGDEQYF
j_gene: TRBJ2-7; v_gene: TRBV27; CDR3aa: CASSPRLQGKTYEQYF
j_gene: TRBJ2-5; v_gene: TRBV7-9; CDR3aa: CASSPGTSGSYERETQYF
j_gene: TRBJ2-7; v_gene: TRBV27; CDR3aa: CASSLSGTGGYEQYF
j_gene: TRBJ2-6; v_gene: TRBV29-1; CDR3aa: CSVLAGYGANVLTF
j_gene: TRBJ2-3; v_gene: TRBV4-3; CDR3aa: CASSQGQGRDTQYF
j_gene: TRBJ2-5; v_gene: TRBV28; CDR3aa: CASSLGAIQTQYF